These 30 T cell receptor beta chains were sequenced from one sample in a study of Ad26.COV2.S vaccination and SARS-CoV-2 variants. The protocol was immunoSEQ multiplex PCR, while the TCRdb copy is restricted to in-frame clones and leaves out a portion. The sample records 300,000 to 400,000 clones, roughly 81% being singletons. This sample's treatment: approximately 18 received Ad26.COV2.S at low or high dose, single or two shots; several received placebo; per-sample allocation not given. Specimen acquisition occurred on day 63 following the initial vaccine or placebo injection. Sequenced material: peripheral blood, taken in a trial of Ad26.COV2.S vaccine versus placebo. The receptor source for this set is a person aged 18 to 59 who received the Ad26.COV2.S COVID-19 vaccine or a placebo.

The chain employs TRBV11-3 and TRBJ2-2, with a tentative D call TRBD1 (5 bases). Germline V gene sequence: CDR1 SGHNT, CDR2 YENEEA. Trimming stripped 5 bases from V and 5 bases from J, with 15 bases between. The CDR3 consists of 15 residues. CDR3 DNA: TGTGCCAGCAGCAAAGCCACCTCAGGGACCGGGGAGCTGTTTTTT. The encoded protein is CASSKATSGTGELFF.

The chain joins TRBV27 to TRBJ2-5; 7 positions match TRBD1. The CDR3 covers 13 residues. The germline gives CDR1 MNHEY, CDR2 SMNVEV (reference sequence). V trimming: 4 bases; J trimming: 5 bases; junction bases outside the gene matches: 4. The CDR3 spells CASSSTGLETQYF. CDR3 nucleotides: TGTGCCAGCAGTTCGACAGGGTTGGAGACCCAGTACTTC.

There are a few counts of this clone. The V gene is TRBV18, the J gene TRBJ1-1; D uncertain. V lost 1 base to trimming and J lost 6 bases, with 12 bases between them. The CDR3 has 14 residues. CDR1 and CDR2 (germline): KGHSH, LQKENI. The CDR3 protein is CASSPRGYGSEAFF. CDR3 in DNA: TGTGCCAGCTCACCACGGGGATACGGCTCTGAAGCTTTCTTT. Supplemented by reference TRBV18 and TRBJ1-1, the full variable domain reads NAGVMQNPRHLVRRRGQEARLRCSPMKGHSHVYWYRQLPEEGLKFMVYLQKENIIDESGMPKERFSAEFPKEGPSILRIQQVVRGDSAAYFCASSPRGYGSEAFFGQGTRLTVV.

The chain links TRBV18 to TRBJ1-1, with TRBD1 identical over 11 bases. CDR1 is KGHSH, CDR2 LQKENI, per germline. This CDR3 is built from 15 residues. J was trimmed by 6 bases and V by 5 bases; bases with no gene match: 8. In DNA form, the CDR3 reads TGTGCCAGCTCAGCATCCGGGACAGGGGGGGCTGAAGCTTTCTTT. Its translation is CASSASGTGGAEAFF.

This rearrangement joins TRBV10-1 to TRBJ2-1, with D hard to call. The CDR3 loop spans 13 amino acids. The V and J ends lost 3 bases and 6 bases respectively, with 9 bases between them. Germline CDR1 WNHNN, CDR2 SYGVQD (reference sequence). The CDR3 loop reads CASSESVVNEQFF. CDR3 DNA sequence: TGCGCCAGCAGTGAATCTGTAGTCAATGAGCAGTTCTTC.

The chain carries TRBV19 and TRBJ2-5, with 7 bases aligning to TRBD1. V was pared by 4 bases and J by 2 bases, with 4 bases of the junction left unmatched. CDR1 LNHDA and CDR2 SQIVND come from the germline V gene (reference sequence). The length of the CDR3 is 14 residues. The CDR3 DNA sequence: TGTGCCAGTAGTACGACAGGGCTACAAGAGACCCAGTACTTC. Amino acids: CASSTTGLQETQYF.

This clone was recorded once. The V gene is TRBV30, the J gene TRBJ1-3, with D perhaps matching TRBD1 (6 bases). Germline values: CDR1 GTSNPN, CDR2 SVGIG (reference sequence). V shed 0 bases and J shed 0 bases, with 12 bases lying between them. The CDR3 covers 16 residues. The CDR3 is CAWSVRSGVSGNTIYF. CDR3 in DNA: TGTGCCTGGAGTGTAAGGTCAGGGGTCTCTGGAAACACCATATATTTT.

The chain combines TRBV3-1 (or the pseudogene TRBV3-2) with TRBJ2-3; 10 nucleotides align to TRBD2. V lost 1 base to trimming and J lost 2 bases; unmatched junction nucleotides: 9. CDR3 length: 18 residues. CDR1 is LGHDT, CDR2 YNNKEL, per germline (reference sequence). DNA of the CDR3: TGTGCCAGCAGCCAAGGTGCCCTAGCGGGGGCCTACACAGATACGCAGTATTTT. It codes for CASSQGALAGAYTDTQYF.

The chain couples TRBV21-1 to TRBJ2-4. TRBV21-1 corresponds to a pseudogene. The CDR3 sequence is 15 residues long. In DNA form, the CDR3 reads TGTGCCAGCATAGGAAGGGAACGGGCCAAAAACATTCAGTACTTC. Protein sequence: CASIGRERAKNIQYF.

The chain links TRBV7-2 to TRBJ2-6, with TRBD2 as a possible D gene (5 bases). Germline V gene lookup returns CDR1 SGHTA and CDR2 FQGNSA. V gave up 5 bases and J gave up 2 bases, with 13 bases separating them. The CDR3 is 16 residues long. The CDR3: CASSRTTRAGANVLTF. For the CDR3, the DNA is TGTGCCAGCAGCCGCACCACTAGGGCTGGGGCCAACGTCCTGACTTTC.

The chain employs TRBV5-6 and TRBJ2-5, with D uncertain. Germline V gives CDR1 SGHDT, CDR2 YYEEEE. The CDR3 sequence is 15 residues long. Trimming shortened V by 1 base and J by 0 bases, and 10 bases separated the two germline ends. The CDR3 loop is CASSLRLLHQETQYF. For the CDR3, the DNA is TGTGCCAGCAGCTTGCGCCTACTCCACCAAGAGACCCAGTACTTC.

The chain employs TRBV5-1 and TRBJ2-2, with 7 bases fitting TRBD2. This CDR3 contains 17 residues. Germline V gene sequence: CDR1 SGHRS, CDR2 YFSETQ. The J segment lost 3 bases and the V segment lost 4 bases, leaving 12 bases of the junction unmatched. The CDR3 region is CASSTRTSVEYTGELFF. In DNA, the CDR3 is TGCGCCAGCAGCACCCGAACTAGCGTGGAGTACACCGGGGAGCTGTTTTTT.

The chain has TRBV6-1 and TRBJ1-2; D remains unclear. The CDR3 spans 16 residues. Germline assignment: CDR1 MNHNS and CDR2 SASEGT. The V end lost 0 bases, the J end lost 8 bases, and 19 bases lay between the germline ends. CDR3 DNA sequence: TGTGCCAGCAGTGAAGCGCCCGACACGCCCCCGGACGGCTACACCTTC. Translated, it gives CASSEAPDTPPDGYTF.

This clone was counted a single time. The V and J genes are TRBV19 and TRBJ2-7, with D unclear. Trimming took 3 bases from V and 2 from J, leaving 8 bases between them. Looked up from germline, CDR1 is LNHDA and CDR2 is SQIVND (reference sequence). The CDR3 is 13 amino acids. The CDR3 reads CASSITLTYEQYF. In DNA form, the CDR3 reads TGTGCCAGTAGTATTACCCTCACCTACGAGCAGTACTTC.

The chain uses TRBV4-3 and TRBJ2-7; no definite D call. Germline V gene lookup returns CDR1 LGHNA and CDR2 YSLEER. The CDR3 is made up of 16 amino acids. Between the trimmed V and J ends, which lost 1 base and 3 bases, there was a span of 16 bases. The CDR3 loop reads CASSQVQAALFYEQYF. The CDR3 bases are TGCGCCAGCAGCCAAGTCCAGGCTGCCCTCTTCTACGAGCAGTACTTC.

The chain links TRBV4-1 to TRBJ1-6; D unclear. The CDR3 is 16 amino acids. Trimming pared 0 bases from V and 8 bases from J, leaving 14 bases between. The germline CDR1 and CDR2 sequences are MGHRA and YSYEKL. CDR3 DNA sequence: TGCGCCAGCAGCCAAGAGTTGGAAAGCGCCTATTCACCCCTCCACTTT. It codes for CASSQELESAYSPLHF.

This chain links TRBV7-9 with TRBJ2-3, with D possibly TRBD1 on 6 matching bases. This CDR3 contains 15 residues. V was pared by 3 bases and J by 0 bases, with 10 bases between. Germline CDR1 reads SEHNR; CDR2 reads FQNEAQ (reference sequence). The CDR3 coding sequence is TGTGCCAGCAGCTTGGTCAGGGGCAGCACAGATACGCAGTATTTT. It encodes CASSLVRGSTDTQYF.

The chain recombines TRBV4-3 with TRBJ1-6; unclear D gene. Germline loops: CDR1 LGHNA, CDR2 YSLEER. The V and J ends lost 3 bases and 3 bases respectively, with 15 bases between them. The CDR3 has 17 amino acids. The chain's CDR3 is CASSHRGGRDYNSPLHF. CDR3 coding DNA: TGCGCCAGCAGCCACCGGGGAGGGCGGGACTATAATTCACCCCTCCACTTT.

The chain joins TRBV5-1 to TRBJ2-3; TRBD2 matches 7 bases. The junction had 12 bases not matched to a gene; V was cut back by 7 bases and J by 4 bases. This CDR3 is 15 amino acids long. Per the germline V gene, CDR1 is SGHRS and CDR2 is YFSETQ. The CDR3 DNA sequence: TGCGCCAGCGGCCCTATCGTCGGGGGGTCAGATACGCAGTATTTT. Amino acids: CASGPIVGGSDTQYF.

The rearrangement links TRBV5-5 to TRBJ1-2; tentative D call: TRBD1 (6 bases). The ends were cut back, 4 bases at V and 5 bases at J, with 21 bases in the middle. This CDR3 is 16 amino acids long. CDR1 and CDR2 from the germline V gene are SGHKS and YYEKEE (reference sequence). DNA for the CDR3: TGTGCCAGCAGCCCCCTTGTCGTGCGGACAGCGTATGGCTACACCTTC. Amino acid sequence: CASSPLVVRTAYGYTF.

The chain employs TRBV25-1 and TRBJ2-2; D unresolved. CDR1 and CDR2 (germline): MGHDK, SYGVNS. Trimming took 1 base from V and 0 from J, leaving 9 bases between them. This CDR3 has 16 amino acids. CDR3 in amino acids: CASSELGTANTGELFF. CDR3 nucleotide sequence: TGTGCCAGCAGTGAATTGGGAACGGCGAACACCGGGGAGCTGTTTTTT.

The J gene is TRBJ2-5, the V gene TRBV5-1, with D hard to call. Germline V gives CDR1 SGHRS, CDR2 YFSETQ. CDR3 length: 14 amino acids. Trimming cost V 5 bases and J 3 bases, with 14 bases left between them. CDR3 in amino acids: CASSHGRHKETQYF. The CDR3 DNA reads as TGCGCCAGCAGTCATGGGCGGCATAAAGAGACCCAGTACTTC.

V gene TRBV30 combines with J gene TRBJ2-2; no clear D. The CDR3 is made up of 13 amino acids. The V gene lost 3 bases and the J gene lost 1 base, with 6 bases spanning the gap. Germline CDR1 reads GTSNPN; CDR2 reads SVGIG (reference sequence). The chain's CDR3 is CAWSSGNTGELFF. Written as DNA, the CDR3 is TGTGCCTGGAGCTCGGGGAACACCGGGGAGCTGTTTTTT.

This clone was seen more than once but under ten times. The chain is built from TRBV28 and TRBJ2-7, with 10 nucleotides matching TRBD1. V was pared by 5 bases and J by 0 bases, with 7 bases of the junction left unmatched. The germline V gene has CDR1 MDHEN and CDR2 SYDVKM. CDR3 length equals 16 residues. The CDR3 sequence: CASSPLRDRGSYEQYF. The CDR3 DNA reads TGTGCCAGCAGTCCTCTCCGGGACAGGGGCTCCTACGAGCAGTACTTC. The whole variable domain, remainder taken from reference TRBV28 and TRBJ2-7, is DVKVTQSSRYLVKRTGEKVFLECVQDMDHENMFWYRQDPGLGLRLIYFSYDVKMKEKGDIPEGYSVSREKKERFSLILESASTNQTSMYLCASSPLRDRGSYEQYFGPGTRLTVT.

The V call is TRBV6-5, the J call TRBJ1-1; the match to TRBD1 covers 9 bases. There are 15 residues in the CDR3. CDR1 and CDR2 from the germline V gene are MNHEY and SVGAGI. Trimming cost V 1 base and J 5 bases; bases outside gene matches: 5. The CDR3 sequence is CASSYLQGAGTEAFF. DNA for the CDR3: TGTGCCAGCAGTTACTTACAGGGGGCCGGAACTGAAGCTTTCTTT.

The rearrangement joins TRBV10-2 to TRBJ2-7, with 16 bases lining up with TRBD2. The CDR3 runs to 16 residues. Per germline, CDR1 WSHSY and CDR2 SAAADI. With 6 bases clipped from V and 6 bases from J, the junction kept 8 bases outside the gene matches. The CDR3 coding sequence is TGCGCCAGCAGGGGACTAGCGGGAGGGCCTTCAGGCGAGCAGTACTTC. Translation gives CASRGLAGGPSGEQYF.

For this clone: Other DNA sequences in this sample translate to the same CDR3. This chain uses TRBV2 with TRBJ1-6; 11 bases align to TRBD1. Germline CDR1 reads SNHLY; CDR2 reads FYNNEI. The CDR3 runs to 14 residues. Unmatched junction bases numbered 6, after V lost 6 bases and J lost 11 bases. The CDR3 loop reads CASRGDRGSPPLHF. The CDR3 DNA sequence: TGTGCCAGCAGGGGGGACAGGGGGAGTCCACCCCTCCACTTT.

In this sample, this clone turned up once. The rearrangement uses TRBV7-2 and TRBJ2-1; D not certain. Trimming left V 4 bases short and J 4 bases short, with 11 bases between. There are 14 residues in the CDR3. Germline assignment: CDR1 SGHTA and CDR2 FQGNSA. CDR3 sequence: CASSSTTRYNEQFF. The DNA for the CDR3 is TGTGCCAGCAGCTCCACAACTCGGTACAATGAGCAGTTCTTC.

The rearrangement uses TRBV30 and TRBJ2-7; 7 bases map to TRBD2. The CDR3 has 13 residues. V dropped 7 bases and J dropped 3; count of bases not matched to a gene: 9. Germline values: CDR1 GTSNPN, CDR2 SVGIG (reference sequence). CDR3 protein: CALEGGSLYEQYF. CDR3 nucleotide sequence: TGTGCCTTGGAGGGCGGGAGTCTCTACGAGCAGTACTTC.

The chain uses TRBV6-5 and TRBJ1-4; tentative D call: TRBD1 (5 bases). CDR1 MNHEY and CDR2 SVGAGI come from the germline V gene. V shed 6 bases and J shed 7 bases, with 12 bases lying between them. This CDR3 has 13 residues. The CDR3 bases are TGTGCCAGCAGGAAAGGGACGGGTGAAAAACTGTTTTTT. This encodes CASRKGTGEKLFF.